A selection of T cell receptor beta chains follows, all from one sample in a study of blood T cell repertoires in COVID-19. Sequenced by immunoSEQ multiplex PCR; TCRdb stores in-frame clones only, minus some. Of roughly 190,000 clones in the sample, 76% were seen once. What was sequenced was peripheral blood. Source of these receptors: a woman aged 50 to 65 with active or convalescent COVID-19. Both conserved end residues are part of each CDR3. D genes are given only for firm matches. Only some rows state a clone size, as once, few, many or a class for expanded clones.

v_call,j_call,clone_size,d_call,cdr3_nt,cdr3_aa
TRBV28,TRBJ2-1,NA,TRBD2,TGTGCCAGCAGTTCCCCACCTCTAGGAGCGGGAGACCCCCTCTCCTACAATGAGCAGTTCTTC,CASSSPPLGAGDPLSYNEQFF
TRBV19,TRBJ2-7,NA,NA,TGTGCCAGTAGTATTTCTGCGACTAGCTCCTACGAGCAGTACTTC,CASSISATSSYEQYF
TRBV29-1,TRBJ1-2,NA,NA,TGCAGCGTTGCCAGGGAAGATGGCTACACCTTC,CSVAREDGYTF
TRBV15,TRBJ1-4,NA,NA,TGTGCCACCAGCAGAGGTCCAGGGGATACTAATGAAAAACTGTTTTTT,CATSRGPGDTNEKLFF
TRBV30,TRBJ1-2,NA,NA,TGTGCCTGGAACTGGGGCAACAACTATGGCTACACCTTC,CAWNWGNNYGYTF
TRBV30,TRBJ1-1,NA,TRBD1,TGTGCCTGGAGTCCCGGGACAGGGGCTGAAGCTTTCTTT,CAWSPGTGAEAFF
TRBV7-9,TRBJ1-3,NA,NA,TGTGCCAGCAGCGCGACAGGAGAGCTCTCTGGAAACACCATATATTTT,CASSATGELSGNTIYF
TRBV4-2,TRBJ2-7,NA,TRBD2,TGTGCCAGCAGCCAACAGGGCGGGAGCTCCTACGAGCAGTACTTC,CASSQQGGSSYEQYF
TRBV15,TRBJ2-5,NA,TRBD1,TGTGCCACCAGCAGCCGCAGGACAGGGGAAGAGACCCAGTACTTC,CATSSRRTGEETQYF
TRBV28,TRBJ2-1,NA,TRBD2,TGTGCCAGCAGTTTCGCTAGCGGGAGATCCGGTGAGCAGTTCTTC,CASSFASGRSGEQFF
TRBV2,TRBJ1-5,few,NA,TGTGCCTGCCGGGGGAACGGCAATCAGCCCCAGCATTTT,CACRGNGNQPQHF
TRBV5-3,TRBJ2-7,NA,NA,TGTGCCAGAAGCCCCTCCTCGGACAATTACTACGAGCAGTACTTC,CARSPSSDNYYEQYF
TRBV15,TRBJ2-1,NA,NA,TGTGCCACCAGCAGAGGTTCTAGTGGGGCAGTCGCCTACAATGAGCAGTTCTTC,CATSRGSSGAVAYNEQFF
TRBV4-2,TRBJ2-1,NA,TRBD2,TGTGCCAGCAGCCGGGTACTCTCTAGCGGGAGGGACAATGAGCAGTTCTTC,CASSRVLSSGRDNEQFF
TRBV9,TRBJ2-3,NA,TRBD2,TGTGCCAGCAGCGTAGGGCTAGCGGGGAGCCGCACAGATACGCAGTATTTT,CASSVGLAGSRTDTQYF
TRBV28,TRBJ2-1,NA,NA,TGTGCCAGCGGTAGTGGGACCCCAAGGGGGAATGAGCAGTTCTTC,CASGSGTPRGNEQFF
TRBV19,TRBJ2-1,NA,TRBD2,TGTGCCAGTAGTAAAGCGGGAGTCCACAATGAGCAGTTCTTC,CASSKAGVHNEQFF
TRBV2,TRBJ2-6,NA,NA,TGTGCCAGCATGGACCGGGGGAGCTCTGGGGCCAACGTCCTGACTTTC,CASMDRGSSGANVLTF
TRBV12-3/TRBV12-4,TRBJ1-5,NA,NA,TGTGCCAGCAGTTTCCAAAGTAGTCAGCCCCAGCATTTT,CASSFQSSQPQHF
TRBV7-9,TRBJ1-4,NA,TRBD1,TGTGCCAGCAGCCTAGGACAGGCCGAAAATGAAAAACTGTTTTTT,CASSLGQAENEKLFF
TRBV20-1,TRBJ2-7,NA,NA,TGCAGTGCTAGTACTGTGTACGAGCAGTACTTC,CSASTVYEQYF
TRBV29-1,TRBJ1-4,NA,TRBD1,TGCAGCGCCGGACAGGGGAGGGAAAAACTGTTTTTT,CSAGQGREKLFF
TRBV7-9,TRBJ1-2,NA,TRBD1,TGTGCCAGCAGCTTGTCCGGGACAGCGGAAGCTAACTATGGCTACACCTTC,CASSLSGTAEANYGYTF
TRBV3-1/TRBV3-2,TRBJ1-2,NA,NA,TGTGCCAGCAGCCAACGTCAGTCCGGGACACCTTCTAACTATGGCTACACCTTC,CASSQRQSGTPSNYGYTF
TRBV6-6,TRBJ1-5,NA,NA,TGTGCCAGCGGGGGGGGGTTGAGTAACAATCAGCCCCAGCATTTT,CASGGGLSNNQPQHF
TRBV19,TRBJ1-1,NA,TRBD1,TGTGCCAGTCGACAGGGAATCGAAGCTTTCTTT,CASRQGIEAFF
TRBV19,TRBJ1-5,NA,NA,TGTGCCAGTAGTGAACAGGCAGGGAATCAGCCCCAGCATTTT,CASSEQAGNQPQHF
TRBV27,TRBJ1-2,NA,NA,TGTGCCAGCAGTTTTTTGGGCAATGCGGGCTACACCTTC,CASSFLGNAGYTF
TRBV6-5,TRBJ2-7,NA,TRBD1,TGTGCCAGCAGTTCCGGGACAGGGGGGTACGAGCAGTACTTC,CASSSGTGGYEQYF